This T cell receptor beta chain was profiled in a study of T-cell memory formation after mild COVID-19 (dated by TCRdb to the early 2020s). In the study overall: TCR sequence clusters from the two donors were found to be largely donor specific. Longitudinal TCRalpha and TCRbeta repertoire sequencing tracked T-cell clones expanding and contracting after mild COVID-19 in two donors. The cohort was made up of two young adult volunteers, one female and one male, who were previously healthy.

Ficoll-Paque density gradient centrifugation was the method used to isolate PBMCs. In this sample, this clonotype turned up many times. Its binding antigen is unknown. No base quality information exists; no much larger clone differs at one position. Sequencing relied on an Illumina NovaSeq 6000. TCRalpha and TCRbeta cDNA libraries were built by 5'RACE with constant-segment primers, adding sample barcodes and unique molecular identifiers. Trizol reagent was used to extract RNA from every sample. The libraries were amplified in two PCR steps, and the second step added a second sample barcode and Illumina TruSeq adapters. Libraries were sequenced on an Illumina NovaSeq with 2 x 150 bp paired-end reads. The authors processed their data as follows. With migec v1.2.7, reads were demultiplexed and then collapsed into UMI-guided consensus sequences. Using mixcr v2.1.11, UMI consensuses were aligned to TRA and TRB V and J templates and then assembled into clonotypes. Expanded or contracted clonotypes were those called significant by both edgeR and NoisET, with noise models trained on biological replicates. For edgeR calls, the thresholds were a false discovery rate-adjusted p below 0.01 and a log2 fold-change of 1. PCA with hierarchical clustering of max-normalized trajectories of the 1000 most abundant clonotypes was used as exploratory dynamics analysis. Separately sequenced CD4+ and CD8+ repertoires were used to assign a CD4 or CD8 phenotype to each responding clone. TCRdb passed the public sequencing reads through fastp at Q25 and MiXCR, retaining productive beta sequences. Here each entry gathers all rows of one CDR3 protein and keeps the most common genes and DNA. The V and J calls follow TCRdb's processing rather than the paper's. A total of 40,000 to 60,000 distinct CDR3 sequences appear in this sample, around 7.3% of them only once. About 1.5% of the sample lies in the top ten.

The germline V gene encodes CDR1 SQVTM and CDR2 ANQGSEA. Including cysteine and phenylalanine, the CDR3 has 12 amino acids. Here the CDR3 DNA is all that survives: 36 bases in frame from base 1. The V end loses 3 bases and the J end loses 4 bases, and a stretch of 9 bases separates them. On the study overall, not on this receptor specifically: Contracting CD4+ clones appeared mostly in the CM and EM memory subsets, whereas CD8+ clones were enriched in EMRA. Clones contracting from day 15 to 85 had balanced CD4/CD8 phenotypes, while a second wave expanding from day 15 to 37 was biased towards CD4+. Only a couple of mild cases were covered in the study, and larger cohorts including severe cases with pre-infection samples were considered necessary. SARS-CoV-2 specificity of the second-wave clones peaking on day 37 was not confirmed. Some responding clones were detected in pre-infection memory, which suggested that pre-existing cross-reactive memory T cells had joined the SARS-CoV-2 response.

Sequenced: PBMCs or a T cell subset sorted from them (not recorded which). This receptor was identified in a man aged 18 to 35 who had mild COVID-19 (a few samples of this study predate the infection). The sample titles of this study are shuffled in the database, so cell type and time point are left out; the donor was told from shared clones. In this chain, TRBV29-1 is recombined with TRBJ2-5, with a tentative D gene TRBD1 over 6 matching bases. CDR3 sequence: CSVDRGGETQYF. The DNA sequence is TGCAGCGTTGATCGAGGGGGAGAGACCCAGTACTTC.